This record concerns one TCR beta chain sequence. The data were obtained in a study of blood T cell repertoires in COVID-19. About the study: Specimens from acute and convalescent COVID-19 originated in the United States, Italy and Spain. T cells, B-cell-depleted T cells, or PBMCs provided the cDNA or gDNA that served as material.

Produced via immunoSEQ multiplex PCR; TCRdb's table is partial and in-frame only. This table has 200,000 to 300,000 clones, 88% appearing once. The TCR was taken from a human donor in a cohort sampled during active COVID-19. Sequenced input: peripheral blood.

CDR3 nucleotide sequence: TGTGCCAGCAGTTCTCGCACCTACTACGAGCAGTACTTC. Its protein product is CASSSRTYYEQYF. The rearrangement uses TRBV6-2 or TRBV6-3 and TRBJ2-7; D not certain. The CDR3 sequence is 13 residues long. Germline values: CDR1 MNHEY, CDR2 SVGEGT. Trimming stripped 4 bases from V and 3 bases from J, with 10 bases between.